A single sample is the source of the 23 T cell receptor beta chains below, sequenced in a study of T cells after yellow fever vaccination. Using its own MiXCR run on the 5' RACE reads, TCRdb lists one record per CDR3 protein. The sample consists of roughly 310,000 distinct CDR3 sequences, around 3.9% of them appearing once. Material: PBMCs, obtained on the day of the yellow fever booster vaccination. Receptors were obtained from a man between 18 and 29 years old who received the YFV17D yellow fever vaccine.

This clonotype showed up many times. The rearrangement uses TRBV7-2 and TRBJ2-7; perhaps D is TRBD1 or TRBD2 (5 bases each). The CDR3 spans 15 residues. The V end lost 1 base, the J end lost 3 bases, and 13 bases lay between the germline ends. Germline CDR1 SGHTA, CDR2 FQGNSA. Written as DNA, the CDR3 is TGTGCCAGCAGCTTAGTACGGGACCCCGTCTACGAGCAGTACTTC. Amino acids: CASSLVRDPVYEQYF.

This chain uses TRBV12-3 or TRBV12-4 with TRBJ1-5; D remains ambiguous. V was pared by 5 bases and J by 7 bases, with 15 bases between. This CDR3 is 14 amino acids long. CDR3 nucleotide sequence: TGTGCCAGCAGTGCGAACCTGGGAGGCCAGCCCCAGCATTTT. Translation gives CASSANLGGQPQHF.

This clonotype came up a few times. The chain uses TRBV11-2 and TRBJ2-2; 12 bases agree with TRBD2. J gave up 1 base and V 1 base, and 4 bases lay outside the gene matches. CDR1 is SGHAT and CDR2 is FQNNGV in the germline V gene. The CDR3 is made up of 18 amino acids. DNA of the CDR3: TGTGCCAGCAGCTTAGGGACTAGCGGGAACCGGAACACCGGGGAGCTGTTTTTT. It translates to CASSLGTSGNRNTGELFF.

This rearrangement joins TRBV12-2 to TRBJ1-5. TRBV12-2 is assigned pseudogene status. This CDR3 is built from 16 residues. The CDR3 DNA is TGTGCAAGTCGCGGAGAAGGCAGGTGGGGATGGCAGCCCCAGCATTTT. This sequence encodes CASRGEGRWGWQPQHF.

This clonotype occurred a few times. V is TRBV20-1 and J is TRBJ1-2; 8 bases agree with TRBD1. Trimming cost V 7 bases and J 4 bases; bases outside gene matches: 5. Germline-derived CDR1 and CDR2 are DFQATT and SNEGSKA (reference sequence). This CDR3 is 12 amino acids long. DNA for the CDR3: TGCAGTGACCTCGACAGGGGCTATGGCTACACCTTC. This codes for CSDLDRGYGYTF.

V gene TRBV7-2 combines with J gene TRBJ1-2; perhaps TRBD1 as D (6 bases). V lost 8 bases and J 4 bases, leaving 20 bases between the germline ends. The CDR3 spans 15 residues. Germline V gene lookup returns CDR1 SGHTA and CDR2 FQGNSA. The chain's CDR3 is CASGSLGGGPYGYTF. The CDR3 DNA reads as TGTGCCAGCGGTTCCTTGGGTGGGGGCCCCTATGGCTACACCTTC.

This clonotype was seen many times. This rearrangement joins TRBV28 to TRBJ2-2, with 7 bases lining up with TRBD1. From germline, CDR1 is MDHEN and CDR2 SYDVKM. CDR3 length: 15 amino acids. V was pared by 6 bases and J by 4 bases, with 8 bases of the junction left unmatched. CDR3 coding DNA: TGTGCCAGCAGGAGCCTCAGGGGGAGCACCGGGGAGCTGTTTTTT. It translates to CASRSLRGSTGELFF.

V usage is TRBV27 and J usage is TRBJ1-1; D is possibly TRBD1 (5 bases). The V gene lost 7 bases and the J gene lost 1 base, with 13 bases spanning the gap. The CDR3 extends over 14 amino acids. The germline V gene encodes CDR1 MNHEY and CDR2 SMNVEV (reference sequence). The CDR3 nucleotides read TGTGCCAGCATGTTGGTAGGGGCGAACACTGAAGCTTTCTTT. It specifies CASMLVGANTEAFF.

This clonotype has a handful of counts. This chain connects TRBV7-9 to TRBJ1-1; 7 bases align to TRBD1. The CDR3 has 14 residues. With 5 bases clipped from V and 2 bases from J, the junction kept 5 bases outside the gene matches. Germline CDR1 SEHNR, CDR2 FQNEAQ (reference sequence). CDR3 protein: CASSEGQPNTEAFF. The CDR3 DNA follows: TGTGCCAGCAGCGAGGGACAGCCTAACACTGAAGCTTTCTTT.

This clonotype turned up a few times. J is TRBJ2-1 and V is TRBV25-1; TRBD2 might be the D (6 bases). The CDR3 covers 14 residues. Trimming stripped 9 bases from V and 4 bases from J, with 16 bases between. Germline V gives CDR1 MGHDK, CDR2 SYGVNS. The CDR3, as DNA: TGTGCCAGTCTAGGGCCTAGCGCTTACAATGAGCAGTTCTTC. Protein sequence: CASLGPSAYNEQFF.

V gene TRBV12-3 or TRBV12-4 combines with J gene TRBJ1-1; tentatively, D is TRBD1 (6 bases). V lost 5 bases to trimming and J lost 11 bases, with 21 bases between them. There are 14 residues in the CDR3. The CDR3 nucleotides are TGTGCCAGCAGTCCAACAGGGAGTCTTCTGCGGGCTTTCTTT. Amino acids: CASSPTGSLLRAFF.

This clonotype showed up just a few times. This chain joins TRBV5-6 and TRBJ2-5, with a tentative D call TRBD1 (6 bases). With 5 bases removed from V and 5 bases from J, the gap between germline ends came to 16 bases. CDR3 length equals 14 residues. CDR1 is SGHDT and CDR2 is YYEEEE in the germline V gene. The CDR3 nucleotides are TGTGCCAGCAGAGGCCGCAGGGGTGCGGAGACCCAGTACTTC. Protein sequence: CASRGRRGAETQYF. Together with reference TRBV5-6 and TRBJ2-5, the CDR3 gives the full variable domain: DAGVTQSPTHLIKTRGQQVTLRCSPKSGHDTVSWYQQALGQGPQFIFQYYEEEERQRGNFPDRFSGHQFPNYSSELNVNALLLGDSALYLCASRGRRGAETQYFGPGTRLLVL.

This clonotype was found a few times. This chain uses TRBV4-1 with TRBJ1-6; 7 nucleotides align to TRBD1. The germline CDR1 and CDR2 sequences are MGHRA and YSYEKL. V gave up 4 bases and J gave up 7 bases; unmatched junction bases: 7. The CDR3 is 15 residues long. DNA for the CDR3: TGCGCCAGCAGCCTCCAGACAGGGAAAAATTCACCCCTCCACTTT. Its translation: CASSLQTGKNSPLHF.

Many counts were recorded for this clonotype. CDR3 residues: CASSIQAGDNEQFF. The CDR3 DNA sequence: TGTGCCAGTAGTATACAGGCAGGGGACAATGAGCAGTTCTTC. The chain is built from TRBV19 and TRBJ2-1; perhaps TRBD1 as D (6 bases). V was trimmed by 2 bases and J by 5 bases, leaving 10 bases between them. Germline V gene lookup returns CDR1 LNHDA and CDR2 SQIVND (reference sequence). The CDR3 is 14 residues long.

This clonotype was observed at least ten times. The V gene is TRBV4-3, the J gene TRBJ1-5; 8 bases map to TRBD1. CDR3 length: 17 amino acids. Per germline, CDR1 LGHNA and CDR2 YSLEER. Unmatched junction bases numbered 7, after V lost 0 bases and J lost 3 bases. Written as DNA, the CDR3 is TGCGCCAGCAGCCAAGAATGGGCAGGGGGCGTCAATCAGCCCCAGCATTTT. Translated, it gives CASSQEWAGGVNQPQHF.

A single count supports this clonotype. This chain joins TRBV7-9 and TRBJ1-1, with D possibly matching TRBD1 (5 bases). The CDR3 is 15 amino acids. Germline V gene data show CDR1 as SEHNR and CDR2 as FQNEAQ (reference sequence). The V gene lost 5 bases and the J gene lost 0 bases, with 13 bases spanning the gap. CDR3 sequence (DNA): TGTGCCAGCAGCCCAGCGCAGGGTGTGAACACTGAAGCTTTCTTT. Amino acids: CASSPAQGVNTEAFF.

This clonotype was picked up many times. The V call is TRBV15, the J call TRBJ1-2, with 8 bases that match TRBD1. This CDR3 is 14 amino acids long. The J segment lost 6 bases and the V segment lost 5 bases, leaving 8 bases of the junction unmatched. In germline, CDR1 is LNHNV, CDR2 YYDKDF (reference sequence). CDR3 protein: CATSGGQGGDGYTF. The CDR3 DNA is TGTGCCACCAGCGGAGGACAGGGAGGGGATGGCTACACCTTC.

This clonotype was recorded many times. This chain joins TRBV7-2 and TRBJ2-1, with TRBD1 identical over 7 bases. This CDR3 has 17 residues. Unmatched junction bases numbered 11, after V lost 6 bases and J lost 0 bases. Germline V lookup: CDR1 SGHTA, CDR2 FQGNSA. The chain's CDR3 is CASRYMTGYYSYNEQFF. The CDR3 DNA reads TGTGCCAGCAGGTACATGACAGGGTATTACTCCTACAATGAGCAGTTCTTC. The full variable domain, in which reference TRBV7-2 and TRBJ2-1 provide the parts outside the CDR3, is GAGVSQSPSNKVTEKGKDVELRCDPISGHTALYWYRQSLGQGLEFLIYFQGNSAPDKSGLPSDRFSAERTGGSVSTLTIQRTQQEDSAVYLCASRYMTGYYSYNEQFFGPGTRLTVL.

This clonotype turned up a few times. One end of the junction varies from germline; a read error may be responsible. This rearrangement joins TRBV3-1 to TRBJ2-1; 13 bases line up with TRBD2. The CDR3 has 16 amino acids. Germline values: CDR1 LGHDT, CDR2 YNNKEL (reference sequence). This CDR3 reads CASNQLAGGPGGEQFF. In DNA form, the CDR3 reads TGTGCCAGCAACCAACTAGCGGGGGGGCCGGGTGGTGAGCAGTTCTTC.

V gene TRBV14 combines with J gene TRBJ2-7; TRBD2 aligns across 10 bases. The CDR3 length is 17 residues. Germline V gives CDR1 SGHDN, CDR2 FVKESK. J was trimmed by 6 bases and V by 5 bases; bases with no gene match: 16. CDR3 region: CASSSPLGLAGAVEQYV. CDR3 coding DNA: TGTGCCAGCAGCTCCCCCCTAGGGCTAGCGGGGGCCGTCGAGCAGTACGTC.

There are a few counts of this clonotype. This rearrangement joins TRBV20-1 to TRBJ2-7; 9 bases line up with TRBD2. The germline gives CDR1 DFQATT, CDR2 SNEGSKA (reference sequence). The V gene end was trimmed by 0 bases and the J gene end by 3 bases; junction bases not matched to a gene: 9. CDR3 length: 16 residues. CDR3 sequence (DNA): TGCAGTGCTAGAGATAGGGAGCGGGGGGCATTCTACGAGCAGTACGTC. Its protein product is CSARDRERGAFYEQYV.

In its sample, this clonotype was seen many times. V is TRBV7-9 and J is TRBJ1-1; D ambiguous. V was clipped by 3 bases and J by 4 bases, with 3 bases between them. The CDR3 has 11 residues. Germline CDR1 reads SEHNR; CDR2 reads FQNEAQ (reference sequence). CDR3 in DNA: TGTGCCAGCAGCTTGGTCACTGAAGCTTTCTTT. It is translated as CASSLVTEAFF.

The J gene is TRBJ1-6, the V gene TRBV10-3, with D unresolved. Trimming left V 6 bases short and J 7 bases short, with 16 bases between. This CDR3 region has 15 residues. The V gene's germline CDR1 is ENHRY and CDR2 SYGVKD. As DNA, the CDR3 is TGTGCCATCAGCCTCGGACCTAGAAAAAATTCACCCCTCCACTTT. Encoded protein: CAISLGPRKNSPLHF.